The text below deals with one TCR beta chain. The antigen is not known. TCRdb keeps only in-frame clones here, not all; method: immunoSEQ multiplex PCR. The sample contains more than 2 million clones, roughly 95% of which appear only once. CD45RO-negative cells were positively selected for CCR7, leaving out terminally differentiated effector memory CD45RA+ cells. The sample is drawn from a study of shared clonotypes between healthy human individuals. Study-wide results and limits: The generation probabilities recorded for non-shared clonotypes fell below those of clonotypes shared by all four donors.

This receptor was identified in a young man in good health. Some clones in this sample may be carry-over from other donors' samples. Material: naive CD8+ T cells from PBMCs.

CDR3: CASSPRLGSNEQFF. The CDR3 DNA reads as TGTGCCAGCAGTCCCCGGTTAGGTAGCAATGAGCAGTTCTTC. This chain connects TRBV28 to TRBJ2-1; D remains ambiguous. The CDR3 consists of 14 residues. The V and J ends lost 5 bases and 6 bases respectively, with 14 bases between them. Per germline, CDR1 MDHEN and CDR2 SYDVKM.